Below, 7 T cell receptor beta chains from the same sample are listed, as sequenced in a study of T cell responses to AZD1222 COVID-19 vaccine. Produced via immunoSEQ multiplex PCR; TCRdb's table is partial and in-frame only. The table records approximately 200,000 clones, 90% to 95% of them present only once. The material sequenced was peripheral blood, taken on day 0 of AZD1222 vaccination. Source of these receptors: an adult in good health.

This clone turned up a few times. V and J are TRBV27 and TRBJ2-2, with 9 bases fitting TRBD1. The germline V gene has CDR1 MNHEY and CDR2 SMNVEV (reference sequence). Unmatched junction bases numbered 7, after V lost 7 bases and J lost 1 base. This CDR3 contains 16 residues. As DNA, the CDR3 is TGTGCCAGCACAAATGGACAGGGGTGGAACACCGGGGAGCTGTTTTTT. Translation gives CASTNGQGWNTGELFF.

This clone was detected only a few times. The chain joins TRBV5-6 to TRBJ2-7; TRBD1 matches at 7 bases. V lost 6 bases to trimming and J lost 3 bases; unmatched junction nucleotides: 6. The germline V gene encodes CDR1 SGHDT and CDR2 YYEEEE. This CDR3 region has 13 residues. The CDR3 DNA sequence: TGTGCCAGCACGGCAGGGGGTAACTACGAGCAGTACTTC. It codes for CASTAGGNYEQYF.

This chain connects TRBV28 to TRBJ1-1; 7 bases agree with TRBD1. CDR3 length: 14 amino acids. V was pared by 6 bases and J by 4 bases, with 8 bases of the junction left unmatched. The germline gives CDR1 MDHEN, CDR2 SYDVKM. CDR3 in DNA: TGTGCCAGCAGAGTCTCAGGGGGTAGCACTGAAGCTTTCTTT. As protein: CASRVSGGSTEAFF. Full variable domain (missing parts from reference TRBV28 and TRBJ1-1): DVKVTQSSRYLVKRTGEKVFLECVQDMDHENMFWYRQDPGLGLRLIYFSYDVKMKEKGDIPEGYSVSREKKERFSLILESASTNQTSMYLCASRVSGGSTEAFFGQGTRLTVV.

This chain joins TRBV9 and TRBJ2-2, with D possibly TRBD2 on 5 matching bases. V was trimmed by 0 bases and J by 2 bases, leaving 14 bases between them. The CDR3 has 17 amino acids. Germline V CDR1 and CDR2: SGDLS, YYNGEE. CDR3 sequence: CASSVVGGGLNTGELFF. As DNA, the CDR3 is TGTGCCAGCAGCGTAGTCGGCGGCGGGCTTAACACCGGGGAGCTGTTTTTT.

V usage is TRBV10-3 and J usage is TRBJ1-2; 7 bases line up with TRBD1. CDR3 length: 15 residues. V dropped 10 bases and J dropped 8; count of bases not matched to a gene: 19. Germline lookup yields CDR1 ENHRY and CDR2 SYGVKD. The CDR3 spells CATTLASTGVEGYTF. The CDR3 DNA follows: TGTGCCACCACGTTGGCCTCAACAGGGGTGGAGGGCTACACCTTC.

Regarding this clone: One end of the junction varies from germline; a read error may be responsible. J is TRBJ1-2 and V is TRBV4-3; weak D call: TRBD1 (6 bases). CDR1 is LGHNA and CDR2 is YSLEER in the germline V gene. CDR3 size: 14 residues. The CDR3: CASSQDAGAPRHSF. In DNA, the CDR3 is TGCGCCAGCAGCCAAGACGCAGGGGCACCGAGGCACTCGTTC.

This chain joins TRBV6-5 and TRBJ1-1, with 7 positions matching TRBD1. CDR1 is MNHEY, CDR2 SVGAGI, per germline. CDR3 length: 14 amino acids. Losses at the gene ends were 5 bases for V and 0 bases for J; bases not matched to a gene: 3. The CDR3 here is CASSTTGLNTEAFF. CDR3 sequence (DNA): TGTGCCAGCAGTACGACAGGGTTGAACACTGAAGCTTTCTTT.